The 27 T cell receptor beta chains given below trace back to one sample, sequenced in a study of T cells in women clearing cervical HPV infection. Clones were sequenced by immunoSEQ multiplex PCR, and TCRdb holds only the in-frame ones, with some missing. This repertoire includes about 22,000 clones. Material for sequencing was blood buffy coat. These TCRs come from a woman between 18 and 75 years old with a cervical HPV16 infection that either progressed to CIN3+ or cleared (not recorded which).

A word on this clone: The CDR3 end is not reached by the read, which stops 3 residues before it; the germline J gene fills it in. The chain carries TRBV7-3 and TRBJ2-1; 12 bases map to TRBD2. Trimming cost V 5 bases and J 0 bases; bases outside gene matches: 8. CDR1 is SGHTA and CDR2 is FQGTGA in the germline V gene. There are 18 residues in the CDR3. The CDR3 region is CASSPSGGAIPSYNEQFF. The sequenced CDR3 bases are TGTGCCAGCAGCCCTAGCGGGGGGGCGATCCCCTCCTACAATGAG.

Regarding this clone: Read coverage stops 3 residues before the CDR3 terminus; the germline J gene supplies the remainder. V and J are TRBV2 and TRBJ2-5, with D possibly matching TRBD1 (5 bases). From germline, CDR1 is SNHLY and CDR2 FYNNEI. V gave up 7 bases and J gave up 5 bases, with 23 bases separating them. This CDR3 comprises 16 residues. CDR3 region: CASNRTPGHPGETQYF. The sequenced CDR3 bases are TGTGCCAGCAATCGCACCCCCGGACATCCTGGCGAGACC.

As regards this clone: Coverage ceases 3 residues before the CDR3 finishes, and the germline J gene fills in the end. This chain uses TRBV4-1 with TRBJ2-7; D remains unclear. Germline loops: CDR1 MGHRA, CDR2 YSYEKL. Trimming pared 3 bases from V and 2 bases from J, leaving 17 bases between. The CDR3 length is 16 residues. The sequenced part of the CDR3 DNA is TGCGCCAGCAGCCATCGGATGGGCAGAGATCCCTACGAG. Its translation is CASSHRMGRDPYE. The whole CDR3 protein is CASSHRMGRDPYEQYF.

Worth noting for this clone: The observed sequence ends 3 residues before the CDR3 terminus, with the missing tail filled in from the germline J gene. The rearrangement links TRBV20-1 to TRBJ1-5; D may be TRBD1 (6 bases). The V end lost 1 base, the J end lost 3 bases, and 7 bases lay between the germline ends. CDR3 length: 13 amino acids. CDR1 DFQATT and CDR2 SNEGSKA come from the germline V gene (reference sequence). The CDR3 DNA, read in part, is TGCAGTGCTAGAGGGACAGACAATCAGCCC. Translating gives CSARGTDNQP. The whole CDR3 sequence reads CSARGTDNQPQHF.

For this clone: The read terminates 3 residues before the CDR3 end, so the remaining end is supplied by the germline J gene. The chain is built from TRBV11-2 and TRBJ2-2; D possibly corresponds to TRBD1 (6 bases). V was clipped by 5 bases and J by 2 bases, with 9 bases between them. Germline-derived CDR1 and CDR2 are SGHAT and FQNNGV. The CDR3 extends over 14 amino acids. The covered CDR3 bases are TGTGCCAGCAGCCCCGGGACAAACACCGGGGAG. Protein product: CASSPGTNTGE. The entire CDR3 protein reads CASSPGTNTGELFF.

Concerning this clone: The observed sequence ends 3 residues before the CDR3 terminus, with the missing tail filled in from the germline J gene. The chain combines TRBV2 with TRBJ1-1; 9 bases map to TRBD1. V dropped 7 bases and J dropped 3; count of bases not matched to a gene: 6. Germline CDR1 SNHLY, CDR2 FYNNEI. The CDR3 is made up of 14 amino acids. The CDR3 DNA, read in part, is TGTGCCAGCACGCTCCGGGACAGGGACACTGAA. Amino acid sequence: CASTLRDRDTE. The full CDR3 protein is CASTLRDRDTEAFF.

As for this clone: The read gets to within 3 residues of the CDR3 end, and the germline J gene fills in the rest. The chain combines TRBV4-1 with TRBJ1-5; 9 bases are a match to TRBD1. This CDR3 is built from 14 residues. The trim removed 5 bases at V and 7 bases at J, leaving 6 bases unmatched. Germline lookup yields CDR1 MGHRA and CDR2 YSYEKL. CDR3 region: CASSKQGAGQPQHF. The CDR3 DNA, read in part, is TGCGCCAGCAGCAAACAGGGGGCCGGCCAGCCC.

To note about this clone: The missing CDR3 end, 3 residues past where the read stops, is filled in from the germline J gene. The V and J genes are TRBV19 and TRBJ2-7, with 11 bases aligning to TRBD1. The junction had 8 bases not matched to a gene; V was cut back by 7 bases and J by 3 bases. Looked up from germline, CDR1 is LNHDA and CDR2 is SQIVND (reference sequence). The CDR3 is 15 residues long. CDR3 residues: CASTPRGQGVYEQYF. Partial CDR3 DNA: TGTGCCAGTACCCCGCGGGGACAGGGGGTCTACGAG.

For this clone: Coverage ceases 3 residues before the CDR3 finishes, and the germline J gene fills in the end. J is TRBJ2-3 and V is TRBV13; possible D gene TRBD1, 5 bases. The germline CDR1 and CDR2 sequences are PRHDT and FYEKMQ (reference sequence). The CDR3 has 15 residues. CDR3 bases read: TGTGCCAGCAGCTTATTAATGGACATACAAGAGACG. The encoded protein is CASSLLMDIQET. The complete CDR3 protein is CASSLLMDIQETQYF.

CDR3 sequence: CASSRSGDTSSGNTIYF. Incomplete CDR3 DNA: TGCGCCAGCAGCCGGTCCGGGGACACTAGCTCTGGAAACACC. The chain employs TRBV5-1 and TRBJ1-3; the D gene is possibly TRBD1 (6 bases). The sequence runs out 3 residues before the end of the CDR3; the remainder is reconstructed from the germline J gene. The V end was cut by 4 bases, the J end by 0 bases, with 17 bases between. Per germline, CDR1 SGHRS and CDR2 YFSETQ. This CDR3 region has 17 residues.

Points on this clone: The CDR3 goes on 3 residues after the read ends, and that part is filled in from the germline J gene. This chain links TRBV2 with TRBJ1-5; TRBD1 is a possible D gene (5 bases). Germline CDR1 SNHLY, CDR2 FYNNEI. The CDR3 loop spans 18 amino acids. V was shortened by 5 bases and J by 4 bases, with 24 bases between the two germline ends. The CDR3 sequence: CASSLGHPTLELNQPQHF. CDR3 DNA, as far as it was read: TGTGCCAGCAGTCTAGGACACCCTACCCTTGAGTTGAATCAGCCC.

Of note for this clone: The sequenced fragment ends 3 residues before the CDR3 boundary, so the rest is inferred from the germline J gene. V usage is TRBV5-5 and J usage is TRBJ2-1; D uncertain. Germline assignment: CDR1 SGHKS and CDR2 YYEKEE (reference sequence). V lost 6 bases and J lost 6, with 7 bases in between. CDR3 size: 11 residues. CDR3 in amino acids: CASTPGNEQFF. CDR3 DNA, as far as it was read: TGTGCCAGCACCCCAGGCAATGAG.

About this clone: With the read ending 3 residues before the CDR3 end, the germline J gene is used to fill in that end. The V gene is TRBV6-2 or TRBV6-3, the J gene TRBJ2-3; D remains ambiguous. CDR3 length: 11 residues. Per germline, CDR1 MNHEY and CDR2 SVGEGT. CDR3 bases read: TGTGCCAGCAGCCACTCGTGGACG. Protein sequence: CASSHSWT. In full, the CDR3 reads CASSHSWTQYF.

On this clone: The read is 3 residues too short to cover the CDR3 end, so that end is filled in from the germline J gene. V gene TRBV6-2 or TRBV6-3 combines with J gene TRBJ2-7; 10 bases fit TRBD1. With 8 bases clipped from V and 6 bases from J, the junction kept 4 bases outside the gene matches. Per the germline V gene, CDR1 is MNHEY and CDR2 is SVGEGT. CDR3 length: 12 residues. Incomplete CDR3 DNA: TGTGCCAGCGGGGACAGGGGCTTCGAG. The encoded protein is CASGDRGFE. The full-length CDR3 reads as CASGDRGFEQYF.

Points on this clone: The DNA ends 3 residues before the CDR3 does, and the rest of the CDR3 is filled in from the germline J gene. This sequence joins TRBV20-1 and TRBJ2-1, with 8 bases identical to TRBD2. V was pared by 4 bases and J by 8 bases, with 7 bases of the junction left unmatched. The CDR3 loop spans 13 amino acids. Germline V lookup: CDR1 DFQATT, CDR2 SNEGSKA (reference sequence). The CDR3 DNA, read in part, is TGCAGTGCTACCAGGACTAGCTTACATGAG. Its translation is CSATRTSLHE. The CDR3 reads in full as CSATRTSLHEQFF.

On this clone: Read sequence stops 3 residues before the CDR3 end, and the germline J gene provides the missing end. The chain is built from TRBV29-1 and TRBJ2-7; 14 nucleotides match TRBD2. This CDR3 region has 18 residues. The junction had 11 bases not matched to a gene; V was cut back by 1 base and J by 3 bases. The germline gives CDR1 SQVTM, CDR2 ANQGSEA. The CDR3 DNA, read in part, is TGCAGCGTTGAAGGGGAGGGACTAGCGGGAGAGTTCAACTACGAG. This gives the protein CSVEGEGLAGEFNYE. The entire CDR3 protein reads CSVEGEGLAGEFNYEQYF.

On this clone itself: Sequencing ends 3 residues short of the CDR3 end; the germline J gene provides the rest. V usage is TRBV19 and J usage is TRBJ1-5; weak D call: TRBD1 (6 bases). The CDR3 runs 14 residues. From germline, CDR1 is LNHDA and CDR2 SQIVND (reference sequence). V dropped 5 bases and J dropped 6 bases, with 14 bases sitting between them. The sequenced part of the CDR3 DNA is TGTGCCAGTAGTTACACAGGGTTGGGTCAGCCC. Protein: CASSYTGLGQP. The whole CDR3 region reads CASSYTGLGQPQHF.

Concerning this clone itself: The CDR3 end is not reached by the read, which stops 3 residues before it; the germline J gene fills it in. The chain couples TRBV7-3 to TRBJ2-1; no definite D call. Germline V CDR1 and CDR2: SGHTA, FQGTGA. Trimming took off 5 bases at V and 4 bases at J, with 18 bases between the two ends. This CDR3 contains 16 residues. The CDR3 loop is CASSPSVGRQYNEQFF. CDR3 DNA, as far as it was read: TGTGCCAGCAGCCCCTCAGTCGGCAGGCAATACAATGAG.

Concerning this clone: The read ends 3 residues before the CDR3 terminus; that terminus is restored from the germline J gene. V gene TRBV5-4 combines with J gene TRBJ2-1; D gene unclear. This CDR3 comprises 16 residues. V dropped 2 bases and J dropped 0 bases, with 12 bases sitting between them. CDR1 is SGHNT, CDR2 YYREEE, per germline (reference sequence). CDR3: CASSLSIVSSYNEQFF. The sequenced CDR3 bases are TGTGCCAGCAGCTTATCGATCGTTAGCTCCTACAATGAG.

Worth noting for this clone: Read sequence stops 3 residues before the CDR3 end, and the germline J gene provides the missing end. The chain joins TRBV20-1 to TRBJ1-1; D gene uncertain. The CDR3 has 13 amino acids. Trimming shortened V by 6 bases and J by 2 bases, and 13 bases separated the two germline ends. CDR1 DFQATT and CDR2 SNEGSKA come from the germline V gene (reference sequence). The CDR3 loop reads CSAPRGPNTEAFF. CDR3 bases read: TGCAGTGCCCCCCGAGGGCCTAACACTGAA.

On this clone itself: Read sequence stops 3 residues before the CDR3 end, and the germline J gene provides the missing end. The rearrangement uses TRBV18 and TRBJ2-7, with 11 bases identical to TRBD1. The junction had 9 bases not matched to a gene; V was cut back by 6 bases and J by 5 bases. The CDR3 runs to 15 residues. CDR1 and CDR2 (germline): KGHSH, LQKENI. CDR3 DNA (partial): TGTGCCAGCTCTCCGGGACAGGGGGTGGTAAACGAG. Residues: CASSPGQGVVNE. The whole CDR3 protein is CASSPGQGVVNEQYF.

As to this clone: The CDR3 end lies 3 residues beyond the end of the read and is filled in from the germline J gene. The chain carries TRBV18 and TRBJ1-2, with 7 nucleotides matching TRBD1. The CDR3 loop spans 14 amino acids. Germline V gene lookup returns CDR1 KGHSH and CDR2 LQKENI. The ends lost 3 bases at V and 4 bases at J; junction bases unmatched: 5. The DNA read from the CDR3 is TGTGCCAGCTCACCCCTGACAGGGCGCTATGGC. This translates into CASSPLTGRYG. In full, the CDR3 reads CASSPLTGRYGYTF.

As concerns this clone: The read gets to within 3 residues of the CDR3 end, and the germline J gene fills in the rest. The chain is built from TRBV7-9 and TRBJ1-1, with 10 bases fitting TRBD1. J lost 5 bases, V lost 8 bases, and 5 bases had no gene match. The CDR3 has 13 amino acids. The germline V gene encodes CDR1 SEHNR and CDR2 FQNEAQ (reference sequence). Here the CDR3 reads CASLDRGRTEAFF. The sequenced CDR3 bases are TGTGCCAGCCTCGACAGGGGGCGAACTGAA.

About this clone itself: The CDR3 goes on 3 residues after the read ends, and that part is filled in from the germline J gene. The chain is built from TRBV20-1 and TRBJ2-7, with 15 bases aligning to TRBD2. The CDR3 covers 16 residues. After removal of 6 bases from V and 3 bases from J, the junction contained 9 bases not matched to a gene. Germline V CDR1 and CDR2: DFQATT, SNEGSKA (reference sequence). CDR3 in amino acids: CSAFSGTSGGHYEQYF. The CDR3 DNA, read in part, is TGCAGTGCCTTCTCCGGGACTAGCGGGGGGCACTACGAG.

On this clone itself: Read sequence stops 3 residues before the CDR3 end, and the germline J gene provides the missing end. The chain combines TRBV5-1 with TRBJ1-2; possibly TRBD1 for D (5 bases). V was shortened by 0 bases and J by 0 bases, with 6 bases between the two germline ends. The germline gives CDR1 SGHRS, CDR2 YFSETQ. The CDR3 is 14 residues long. CDR3 DNA, as far as it was read: TGCGCCAGCAGCTTGGAGACAGCTAACTATGGC. Its translation is CASSLETANYG. The full CDR3 sequence reads CASSLETANYGYTF.

As concerns this clone: The junction differs from germline at one of its ends, possibly a read error. With the read ending 3 residues before the CDR3 end, the germline J gene is used to fill in that end. The gene calls are TRBV11-2 and TRBJ2-5; a possible D gene is TRBD1 (5 bases). The germline gives CDR1 SGHAT, CDR2 FQNNGV. The CDR3 covers 15 residues. The CDR3 sequence is CASSFNAGIQGTQYF. The CDR3 DNA, read in part, is TGTGCCAGCAGCTTTAATGCAGGGATCCAAGGGACC.

Notes on this clone: The DNA ends 3 residues before the CDR3 does, and the rest of the CDR3 is filled in from the germline J gene. This chain connects TRBV18 to TRBJ1-2; weak D call: TRBD1 (5 bases). Germline V gene sequence: CDR1 KGHSH, CDR2 LQKENI. CDR3 length: 15 amino acids. This CDR3 reads CASSPGAGGTYDYTF. The CDR3 bases that were read are TGTGCCAGCTCACCAGGGGCGGGGGGTACCTACGAC.